Included here is one TCR beta chain sequence, with context. Profiled with immunoSEQ multiplex PCR; TCRdb holds only in-frame clones, not every one. The sample yields about 30,000 clones, around 86% seen once. The data are from a study of somatic mutations in cytotoxic T cells in rheumatoid arthritis. Study information: Patient blood (around 31 ml EDTA) was taken immediately after diagnosis and before treatment. Certain T-cell populations stained with V beta antibodies were FACS-sorted to nearly 100% purity, and V beta1+ cells were TCRB-sequenced.

This receptor was obtained from an adult with rheumatoid arthritis. The sample was CD8+ T cells sorted from blood.

The CDR3 reads CAIRSNTEAFF. CDR3 coding DNA: TGTGCCATCCGTTCGAACACTGAAGCTTTCTTT. This sequence joins TRBV7-9 and TRBJ1-1; D call uncertain. V was trimmed by 10 bases and J by 1 base, leaving 7 bases between them. Germline V gene data show CDR1 as SEHNR and CDR2 as FQNEAQ (reference sequence). This CDR3 spans 11 amino acids.